The 14 T cell receptor beta chains in this list originate from one sample, sequenced in a study of T cell responses to AZD1222 COVID-19 vaccine. The table came from immunoSEQ multiplex PCR; TCRdb's copy has only in-frame clones and leaves some out. The sample includes 110,000 or so clones, approximately 86% seen only once; the top ten take 3%. Here the sequenced sample was peripheral blood, taken 28 days after the second AZD1222 dose. These receptors all stem from an adult who received the AZD1222 COVID-19 vaccine.

This clone was counted ten times or more. CDR3: CASSLGPLGNQPQHF. The CDR3 nucleotides are TGTGCCAGCAGCTTAGGTCCGCTGGGCAATCAGCCCCAGCATTTT. The J gene is TRBJ1-5, the V gene TRBV7-9; D is unresolved. The CDR3 sequence is 15 residues long. Germline CDR1 is SEHNR and CDR2 is FQNEAQ (reference sequence). Trimming took 1 base from V and 2 from J, leaving 9 bases between them.

This clone appeared a single time. The J gene is TRBJ1-1, the V gene TRBV19, with TRBD1 as a possible D gene (6 bases). The germline V gene has CDR1 LNHDA and CDR2 SQIVND (reference sequence). The ends were cut back, 5 bases at V and 12 bases at J, with 22 bases in the middle. The CDR3 runs to 14 residues. The CDR3 nucleotides read TGTGCCAGTAGTCCCACCCAACAGGGTAGTCATTCTTTCTTT. This translates into CASSPTQQGSHSFF.

V and J are TRBV2 and TRBJ2-3; TRBD2 is a possible D gene (6 bases). Trimming stripped 6 bases from V and 0 bases from J, with 16 bases between. The CDR3 totals 16 residues. Per the germline V gene, CDR1 is SNHLY and CDR2 is FYNNEI. CDR3 DNA sequence: TGTGCCAGCAGGGTCCTAGCGATCACTAGCACAGATACGCAGTATTTT. Protein product: CASRVLAITSTDTQYF.

The chain recombines TRBV10-2 with TRBJ2-1, with TRBD1 identical over 11 bases. From germline, CDR1 is WSHSY and CDR2 SAAADI. The CDR3 runs 13 residues. The junction had 3 bases not matched to a gene; V was cut back by 6 bases and J by 8 bases. The CDR3 DNA is TGCGCCAGCAGGGACAGGGGGCGCGATGAGCAGTTCTTC. It is translated as CASRDRGRDEQFF.

CDR3 sequence (DNA): TGTGCCATCAGTGAGTCTGGTTCGAGGACAGATACGCAGTATTTT. Amino acid sequence: CAISESGSRTDTQYF. The V gene is TRBV10-3, the J gene TRBJ2-3; no clear D gene. The CDR3 loop spans 15 amino acids. Trimming took off 0 bases at V and 3 bases at J, with 10 bases between the two ends. Germline lookup yields CDR1 ENHRY and CDR2 SYGVKD.

The J gene is TRBJ2-2, the V gene TRBV11-2, with TRBD1 identical over 9 bases. The CDR3 extends over 15 amino acids. Losses at the gene ends were 3 bases for V and 4 bases for J; bases not matched to a gene: 3. Per the germline V gene, CDR1 is SGHAT and CDR2 is FQNNGV. This chain's CDR3 is CASSFGQGPTGELFF. The CDR3 coding sequence is TGTGCCAGCAGCTTTGGACAGGGGCCCACCGGGGAGCTGTTTTTT.

The V gene is TRBV11-3, the J gene TRBJ2-6; 10 positions match TRBD1. The germline V gene encodes CDR1 SGHNT and CDR2 YENEEA. CDR3 size: 15 residues. Trimming at V came to 5 bases and at J to 4 bases, leaving 2 bases not matched to a gene. The DNA for the CDR3 is TGTGCCAGCAGCCGACAGGGGGCCGGGGCCAACGTCCTGACTTTC. It yields the protein CASSRQGAGANVLTF.

The V call is TRBV10-3, the J call TRBJ2-1; unclear D gene. This CDR3 has 17 amino acids. V gave up 0 bases and J gave up 0 bases, with 12 bases separating them. The V gene's germline CDR1 is ENHRY and CDR2 SYGVKD. The CDR3 reads CAISESGPQSSYNEQFF. The CDR3 DNA is TGTGCCATCAGTGAGTCAGGTCCACAAAGCTCCTACAATGAGCAGTTCTTC.

This chain links TRBV4-1 with TRBJ1-4; no clear D. CDR3 length: 13 residues. Looked up from germline, CDR1 is MGHRA and CDR2 is YSYEKL. Trimming pared 1 base from V and 8 bases from J, leaving 8 bases between. CDR3 loop: CASSQGVLEKLFF. Written as DNA, the CDR3 is TGCGCCAGCAGCCAAGGAGTTTTGGAAAAACTGTTTTTT.

The gene calls are TRBV28 and TRBJ1-1; 7 nucleotides agree with TRBD1. The CDR3 length is 15 residues. J lost 1 base, V lost 6 bases, and 8 bases had no gene match. The germline CDR1 and CDR2 sequences are MDHEN and SYDVKM. The CDR3 region has the DNA TGTGCCAGCAGGCCAGCGACAGGGAAGAACACTGAAGCTTTCTTT. Protein product: CASRPATGKNTEAFF.

The chain carries TRBV30 and TRBJ1-5; TRBD1 agrees at 8 bases. The V and J ends lost 5 bases and 5 bases, in that order; junction bases with no gene match: 5. The CDR3 has 13 amino acids. Germline V gene lookup returns CDR1 GTSNPN and CDR2 SVGIG (reference sequence). The CDR3 here is CAWGQGLDQPQHF. CDR3 bases: TGTGCCTGGGGACAGGGACTAGATCAGCCCCAGCATTTT. The full variable domain, with the rest looked up from reference TRBV30 and TRBJ1-5, is SQTIHQWPATLVQPVGSPLSLECTVEGTSNPNLYWYRQAAGRGLQLLFYSVGIGQISSEVPQNLSASRPQDRQFILSSKKLLLSDSGFYLCAWGQGLDQPQHFGDGTRLSIL.

The V call is TRBV9, the J call TRBJ2-3; TRBD2 matches 11 bases. Losses at the gene ends were 4 bases for V and 0 bases for J; bases not matched to a gene: 4. The CDR3 totals 16 residues. Germline V gene sequence: CDR1 SGDLS, CDR2 YYNGEE. The CDR3 is CASSRRLAGSTDTQYF. In DNA form, the CDR3 reads TGTGCCAGCAGCCGCCGACTAGCGGGGAGCACAGATACGCAGTATTTT.

V usage is TRBV11-3 and J usage is TRBJ1-6; TRBD1 matches at 9 bases. V trimming: 5 bases; J trimming: 4 bases; junction bases outside the gene matches: 12. The germline V gene has CDR1 SGHNT and CDR2 YENEEA. There are 18 residues in the CDR3. The CDR3 sequence: CASSVPPGQGLYNSPLHF. The CDR3 bases are TGTGCCAGCAGCGTACCTCCGGGACAGGGTCTTTATAATTCACCCCTCCACTTT.

The chain uses TRBV6-5 and TRBJ1-6; TRBD1 is a possible D gene (5 bases). The CDR3 is 13 amino acids. Deletions cut 5 bases from V and 11 bases from J, with 13 bases between. Germline CDR1 MNHEY, CDR2 SVGAGI. The CDR3 here is CASSRSQGTPLHF. The CDR3 region has the DNA TGTGCCAGCAGTCGGTCTCAGGGTACACCCCTCCACTTT.